This T cell receptor (beta chain) was found in a study of human T cells and chemical hapten exposure. TCRdb fed the RACE reads into MiXCR, producing one record per CDR3 protein. In the table there are about 79,000 distinct CDR3 sequences, around 8.7% of which are singletons. This clonotype was recorded at least ten times. From germline, CDR1 is SGHTA and CDR2 FQGNSA. The CDR3 sequence is 11 residues long. Deletions cut 2 bases from V and 6 bases from J, with 4 bases between. Time point described: healthy volunteer bleed at 6 weeks. Blood, whole and unfractionated, served as the source for total RNA extraction.

Material: whole blood. This chain links TRBV7-2 with TRBJ1-1; the D is unclear. The clonotype was recovered from a male donor in good health. Some clones in this sample may be carry-over from other donors' samples. The CDR3: CASSLMAEAFF. The CDR3 DNA follows: TGTGCCAGCAGCTTAATGGCTGAAGCTTTCTTT.